These 14 T cell receptor beta chains originate from one sample sequenced in a study of T cell responses to AZD1222 COVID-19 vaccine. The data were produced by immunoSEQ multiplex PCR, yet TCRdb's version contains in-frame clones alone and is incomplete. Of over 100,000 clones listed, nearly 90% are singletons. Sequenced material: peripheral blood, taken on day 0 of MenACWY control vaccination. These receptors originate from an adult in good health.

The V and J genes are TRBV6-5 and TRBJ1-1; TRBD1 is a possible D gene (6 bases). V was clipped by 2 bases and J by 6 bases, with 10 bases between them. CDR3 length: 13 residues. The V gene's germline CDR1 is MNHEY and CDR2 SVGAGI. The CDR3 here is CASSYGQPSEAFF. CDR3 coding DNA: TGTGCCAGCAGTTACGGACAGCCCTCTGAAGCTTTCTTT.

The chain carries TRBV9 and TRBJ1-2; D not certain. This CDR3 is 11 amino acids long. V lost 3 bases to trimming and J lost 5 bases, with 5 bases between them. Germline V gene sequence: CDR1 SGDLS, CDR2 YYNGEE. The CDR3 sequence is CASSANYGYTF. The CDR3 nucleotides read TGTGCCAGCAGCGCCAATTATGGCTACACCTTC.

Of note for this clone: A much larger clone differs by one base, so this may be a read error. The chain carries TRBV5-6 and TRBJ2-7; D gene ambiguous. The CDR3 runs to 11 residues. The germline V and J ends were trimmed by 3 bases and 2 bases, with 3 bases remaining between them. Germline V gene lookup returns CDR1 SGHDT and CDR2 YYEEEE. This CDR3 reads CASSSAYEQYF. The CDR3 nucleotides are TGTGCCAGCAGCTCCGCCTACGAGCAGTACTTC.

The chain is built from TRBV4-1 and TRBJ1-4; a weak D match, TRBD1 (6 bases). Trimming stripped 1 base from V and 5 bases from J, with 14 bases between. The CDR3 runs to 16 residues. Germline V CDR1 and CDR2: MGHRA, YSYEKL. The CDR3 DNA reads as TGCGCCAGCAGCCAAGGCGGGAATCAGGGGAATGAAAAACTGTTTTTT. Protein: CASSQGGNQGNEKLFF.

This clone was seen once. This chain joins TRBV2 and TRBJ2-7; TRBD2 matches at 7 bases. The CDR3 contains 12 residues. J gave up 6 bases and V 7 bases, and 6 bases lay outside the gene matches. CDR1 SNHLY and CDR2 FYNNEI come from the germline V gene. The CDR3 region has the DNA TGTGCCAGCAAGTATGGGGGGGGCGAGCAGTACTTC. It specifies CASKYGGGEQYF.

The chain has TRBV6-5 and TRBJ2-1, with D perhaps assigned TRBD1 or TRBD2 (5 bases each). The CDR3 contains 13 residues. V was trimmed by 7 bases and J by 7 bases, leaving 14 bases between them. Germline lookup yields CDR1 MNHEY and CDR2 SVGAGI. The CDR3 sequence: CASNQGPGNEQFF. CDR3 nucleotides: TGTGCCAGCAACCAGGGCCCGGGGAATGAGCAGTTCTTC.

The chain links TRBV7-3 to TRBJ2-3; D is perhaps TRBD1 or TRBD2 (6 bases each). The germline V gene has CDR1 SGHTA and CDR2 FQGTGA. Trimming stripped 6 bases from V and 1 base from J, with 11 bases between. The CDR3 runs to 14 residues. The CDR3 region has the DNA TGTGCCAGCAGACAGGGAGGCCGCACAGATACGCAGTATTTT. This codes for CASRQGGRTDTQYF. Using reference TRBV7-3 and TRBJ2-3 for the parts outside the CDR3, the full variable domain is GAGVSQTPSNKVTEKGKYVELRCDPISGHTALYWYRQSLGQGPEFLIYFQGTGAADDSGLPNDRFFAVRPEGSVSTLKIQRTERGDSAVYLCASRQGGRTDTQYFGPGTRLTVL.

The chain has TRBV5-1 and TRBJ2-3; TRBD1 matches at 7 bases. CDR1 and CDR2 from the germline V gene are SGHRS and YFSETQ. This CDR3 has 16 amino acids. The junction had 11 bases not matched to a gene; V was cut back by 3 bases and J by 4 bases. CDR3 sequence reads: CASSSKTGNSADTQYF. The CDR3 nucleotides are TGCGCCAGCAGCTCCAAGACAGGGAATTCAGCAGATACGCAGTATTTT.

The chain combines TRBV4-2 with TRBJ2-2; the match to TRBD2 covers 8 bases. This CDR3 has 15 residues. Germline V lookup: CDR1 LGHNA, CDR2 YNFKEQ. V shed 4 bases and J 5 bases; nucleotides not matched to a gene: 6. This chain's CDR3 is CASSPPRGETGELFF. As DNA, the CDR3 is TGTGCCAGCAGCCCCCCGCGGGGGGAAACCGGGGAGCTGTTTTTT.

The V call is TRBV7-2, the J call TRBJ1-1; 10 bases are shared with TRBD1. This CDR3 spans 14 amino acids. The germline V gene has CDR1 SGHTA and CDR2 FQGNSA. V was clipped by 5 bases and J by 5 bases; unmatched bases: 5. CDR3 region: CASSPRQGATEAFF. CDR3 DNA sequence: TGTGCCAGCAGCCCCCGACAGGGGGCTACTGAAGCTTTCTTT.

The genes are TRBV20-1 and TRBJ1-2; D is uncertain. The length of the CDR3 is 10 residues. Germline lookup yields CDR1 DFQATT and CDR2 SNEGSKA (reference sequence). V lost 3 bases and J lost 4, with 3 bases in between. The CDR3 region has the DNA TGCAGTGCTAGCGGCTATGGCTACACCTTC. Translated, it gives CSASGYGYTF.

The chain combines TRBV5-1 with TRBJ1-1; D call uncertain. Per the germline V gene, CDR1 is SGHRS and CDR2 is YFSETQ. The CDR3 contains 12 residues. V lost 2 bases to trimming and J lost 5 bases, with 7 bases between them. This chain's CDR3 is CASSFSQTEAFF. CDR3 DNA sequence: TGCGCCAGCAGCTTTTCACAAACTGAAGCTTTCTTT.

This rearrangement joins TRBV6-5 to TRBJ1-1; perhaps TRBD1 as D (6 bases). The CDR3 contains 10 residues. Trimming pared 10 bases from V and 8 bases from J, leaving 11 bases between. Germline CDR1 MNHEY, CDR2 SVGAGI. The CDR3 DNA follows: TGTGCCACCCTTAGGGGGGAAGCTTTCTTT. Translation: CATLRGEAFF.

J is TRBJ2-3 and V is TRBV28, with TRBD2 identical over 7 bases. The CDR3 has 15 residues. Germline V gene lookup returns CDR1 MDHEN and CDR2 SYDVKM. J lost 1 base, V lost 3 bases, and 4 bases had no gene match. As DNA, the CDR3 is TGTGCCAGCAGTTTTATCCGGGGGGGCACAGATACGCAGTATTTT. It codes for CASSFIRGGTDTQYF.